This T cell receptor (beta chain) was profiled in a study of OX40 agonist ivuxolimab in advanced cancers. Overall study context: A male proportion of more than 75% was recorded, with mean age roughly 62 years and range roughly 23 to 79.

V gave up 5 bases and J gave up 4 bases, with 15 bases separating them. Germline CDR1 and CDR2: SGHTA and FQGNSA. The CDR3 contains 14 residues. A word on this clone: The antigen is undetermined.

Clones were read by immunoSEQ multiplex PCR, and TCRdb kept only the in-frame ones, dropping some. The sample carries 80,000 or so clones, about 92% recorded once. General observations from the study: At 0.1 to 3.0 mg/kg and by week 6, clonal expansion occurred in CD4+ and CD8+ blood T cells.

The sequencing used CD4+ or CD8+ T cells sorted from blood, collected in a trial of the OX40 agonist ivuxolimab. The sequence came from an adult with an advanced solid tumor such as melanoma, head and neck, liver or kidney cancer. This sequence joins TRBV7-2 and TRBJ2-7; D unresolved. CDR3 sequence reads: CASSNSRRWYEQYF. The DNA of the CDR3 is TGTGCCAGCAGCAACTCGAGACGGTGGTACGAGCAGTACTTC.